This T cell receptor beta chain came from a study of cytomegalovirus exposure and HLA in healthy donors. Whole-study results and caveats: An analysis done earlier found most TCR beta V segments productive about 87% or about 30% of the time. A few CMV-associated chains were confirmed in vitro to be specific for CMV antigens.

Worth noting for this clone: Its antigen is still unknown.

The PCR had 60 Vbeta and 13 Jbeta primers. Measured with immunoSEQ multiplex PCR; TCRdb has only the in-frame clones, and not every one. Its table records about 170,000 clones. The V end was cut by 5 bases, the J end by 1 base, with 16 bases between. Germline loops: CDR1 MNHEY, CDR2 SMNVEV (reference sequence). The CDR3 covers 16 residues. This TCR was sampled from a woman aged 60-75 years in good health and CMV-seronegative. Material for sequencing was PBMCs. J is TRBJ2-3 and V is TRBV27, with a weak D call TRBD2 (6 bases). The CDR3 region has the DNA TGTGCCAGCAGTCGCCTGACCCAGCGGGGCACAGATACGCAGTATTTT. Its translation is CASSRLTQRGTDTQYF.